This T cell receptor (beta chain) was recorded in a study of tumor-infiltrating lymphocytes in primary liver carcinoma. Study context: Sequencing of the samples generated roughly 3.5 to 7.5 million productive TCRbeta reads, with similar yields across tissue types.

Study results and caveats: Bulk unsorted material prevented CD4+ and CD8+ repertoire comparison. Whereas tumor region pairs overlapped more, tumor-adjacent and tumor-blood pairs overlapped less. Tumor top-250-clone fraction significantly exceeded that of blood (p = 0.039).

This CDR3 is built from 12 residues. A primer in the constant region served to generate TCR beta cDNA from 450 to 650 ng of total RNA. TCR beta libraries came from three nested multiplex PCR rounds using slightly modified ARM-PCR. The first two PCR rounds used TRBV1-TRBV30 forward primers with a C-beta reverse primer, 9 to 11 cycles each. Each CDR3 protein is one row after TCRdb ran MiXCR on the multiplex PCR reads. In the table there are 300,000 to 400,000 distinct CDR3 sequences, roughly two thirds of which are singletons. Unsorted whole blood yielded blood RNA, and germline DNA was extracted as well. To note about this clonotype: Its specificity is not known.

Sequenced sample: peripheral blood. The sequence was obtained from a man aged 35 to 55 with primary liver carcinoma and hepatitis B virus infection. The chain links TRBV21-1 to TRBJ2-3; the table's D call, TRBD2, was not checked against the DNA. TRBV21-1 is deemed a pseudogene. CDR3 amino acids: CASSNRASTQYF. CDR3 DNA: TGTGCCAGCAGCAATCGGGCCTCTACGCAGTATTTT.